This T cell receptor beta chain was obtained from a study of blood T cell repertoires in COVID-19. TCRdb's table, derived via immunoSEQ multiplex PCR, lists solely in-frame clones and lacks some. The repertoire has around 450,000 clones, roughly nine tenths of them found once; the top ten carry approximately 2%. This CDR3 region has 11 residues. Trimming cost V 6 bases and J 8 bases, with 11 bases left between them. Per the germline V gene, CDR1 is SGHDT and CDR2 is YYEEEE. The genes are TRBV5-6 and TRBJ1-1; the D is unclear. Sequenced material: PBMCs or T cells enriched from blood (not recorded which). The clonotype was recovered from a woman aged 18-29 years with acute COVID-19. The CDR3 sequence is CASTGRQEAFF. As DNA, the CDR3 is TGTGCCAGCACCGGCAGGCAGGAAGCTTTCTTT.